Given below is one T cell receptor beta chain in context. From germline, CDR1 is LGHNA and CDR2 YNFKEQ. The CDR3 spans 15 residues. With 4 bases removed from V and 2 bases from J, the gap between germline ends came to 15 bases. This record comes from a study of graft-versus-host responses after intestinal transplantation. About the study: Each recipient received anti-thymocyte globulin induction, then tacrolimus and steroids for 3 to 4 years.

TCRdb's copy holds only in-frame clones and misses some; the assay was immunoSEQ multiplex PCR. The sample lists roughly 53,000 clones, roughly nine tenths occurring once. This TCR came from a human patient who received an intestinal transplant, so some T cells may come from the graft donor. The gene calls are TRBV4-2 and TRBJ2-7, with D perhaps given as TRBD1 or TRBD2 (5 bases each). Sequences were derived from PBMCs, sampled nearly 670 days after intestinal transplant. DNA of the CDR3: TGTGCCAGCAGCCTCCTCCGGGACCACACCTACGAGCAGTACTTC. As protein: CASSLLRDHTYEQYF.